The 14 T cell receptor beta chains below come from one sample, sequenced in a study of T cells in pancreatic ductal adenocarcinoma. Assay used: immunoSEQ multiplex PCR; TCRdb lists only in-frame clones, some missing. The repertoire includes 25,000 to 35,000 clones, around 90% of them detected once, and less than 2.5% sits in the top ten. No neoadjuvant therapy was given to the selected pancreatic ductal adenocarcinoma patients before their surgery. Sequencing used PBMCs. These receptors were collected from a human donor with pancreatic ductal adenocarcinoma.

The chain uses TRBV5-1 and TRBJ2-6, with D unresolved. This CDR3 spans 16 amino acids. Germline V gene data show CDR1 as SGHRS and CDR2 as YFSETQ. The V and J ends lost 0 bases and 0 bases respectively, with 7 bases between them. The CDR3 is CASSLAGSSGANVLTF. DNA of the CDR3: TGCGCCAGCAGCTTGGCTGGGTCCTCTGGGGCCAACGTCCTGACTTTC.

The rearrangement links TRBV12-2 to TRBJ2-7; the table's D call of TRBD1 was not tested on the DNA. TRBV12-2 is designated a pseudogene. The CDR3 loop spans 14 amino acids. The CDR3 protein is CASRLLCRSYEQYF. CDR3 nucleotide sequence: TGTGCAAGTCGCTTGTTGTGCAGGTCCTACGAGCAGTACTTC.

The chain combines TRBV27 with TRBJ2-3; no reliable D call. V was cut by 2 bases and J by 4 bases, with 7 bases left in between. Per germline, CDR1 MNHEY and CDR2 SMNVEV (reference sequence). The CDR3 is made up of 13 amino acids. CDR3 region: CASSLMKSDTQYF. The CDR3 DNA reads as TGTGCCAGCAGTTTAATGAAGTCAGATACGCAGTATTTT.

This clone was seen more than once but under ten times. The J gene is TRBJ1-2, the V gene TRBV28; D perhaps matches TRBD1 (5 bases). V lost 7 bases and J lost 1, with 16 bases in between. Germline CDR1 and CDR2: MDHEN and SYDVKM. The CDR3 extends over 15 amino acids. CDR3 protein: CASTPPGRGNYGYTF. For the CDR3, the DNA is TGTGCCAGCACCCCACCAGGGAGGGGTAACTATGGCTACACCTTC.

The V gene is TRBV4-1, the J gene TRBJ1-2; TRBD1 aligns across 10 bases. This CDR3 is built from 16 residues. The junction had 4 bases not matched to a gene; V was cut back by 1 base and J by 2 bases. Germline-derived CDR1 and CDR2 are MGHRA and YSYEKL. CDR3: CASSQGTGQGNYGYTF. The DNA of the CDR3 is TGCGCCAGCAGCCAAGGCACGGGACAGGGGAACTATGGCTACACCTTC.

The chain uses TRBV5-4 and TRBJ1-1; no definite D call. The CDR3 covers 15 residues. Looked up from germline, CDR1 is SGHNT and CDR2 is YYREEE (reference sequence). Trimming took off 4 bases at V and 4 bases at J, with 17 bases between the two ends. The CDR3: CASSEGVTQLTEAFF. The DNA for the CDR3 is TGTGCCAGCAGCGAGGGTGTAACCCAACTCACTGAAGCTTTCTTT.

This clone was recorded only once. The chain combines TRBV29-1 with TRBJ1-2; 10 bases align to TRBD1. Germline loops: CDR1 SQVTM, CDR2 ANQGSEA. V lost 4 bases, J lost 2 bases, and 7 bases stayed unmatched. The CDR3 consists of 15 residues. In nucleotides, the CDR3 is TGCAGCGTTGTGGACAGGGGGAAAGCCAACTATGGCTACACCTTC. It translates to CSVVDRGKANYGYTF.

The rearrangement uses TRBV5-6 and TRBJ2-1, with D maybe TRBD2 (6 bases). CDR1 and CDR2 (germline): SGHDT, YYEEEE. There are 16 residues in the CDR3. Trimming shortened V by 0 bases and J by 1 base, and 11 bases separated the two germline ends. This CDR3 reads CASSLGGVGSYNEQFF. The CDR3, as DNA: TGTGCCAGCAGCTTGGGGGGGGTGGGATCCTACAATGAGCAGTTCTTC.

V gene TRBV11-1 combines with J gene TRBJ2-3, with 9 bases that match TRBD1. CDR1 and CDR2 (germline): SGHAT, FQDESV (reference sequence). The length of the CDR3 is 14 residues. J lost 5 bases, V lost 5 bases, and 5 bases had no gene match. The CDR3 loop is CASSVGQGLDTQYF. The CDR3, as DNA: TGTGCCAGCAGCGTGGGACAGGGTTTAGATACGCAGTATTTT.

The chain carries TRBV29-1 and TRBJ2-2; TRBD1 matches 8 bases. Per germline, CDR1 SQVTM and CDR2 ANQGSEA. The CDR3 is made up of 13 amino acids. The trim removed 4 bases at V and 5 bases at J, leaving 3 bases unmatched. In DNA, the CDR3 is TGCAGCGTTGGACGGACAGGGACCGGGGAGCTGTTTTTT. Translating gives CSVGRTGTGELFF.

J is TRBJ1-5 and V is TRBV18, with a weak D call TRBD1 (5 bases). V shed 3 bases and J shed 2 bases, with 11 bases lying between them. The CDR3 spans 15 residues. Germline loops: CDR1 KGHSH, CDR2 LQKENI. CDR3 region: CASSPGGRGNQPQHF. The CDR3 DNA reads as TGTGCCAGCTCACCTGGGGGACGAGGCAATCAGCCCCAGCATTTT.

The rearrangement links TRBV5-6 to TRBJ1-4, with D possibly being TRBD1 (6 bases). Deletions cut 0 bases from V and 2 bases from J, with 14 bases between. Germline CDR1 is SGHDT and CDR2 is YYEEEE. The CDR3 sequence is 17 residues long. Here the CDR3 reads CASSLGPGATTNEKLFF. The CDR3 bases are TGTGCCAGCAGCTTGGGCCCGGGGGCGACTACTAATGAAAAACTGTTTTTT.

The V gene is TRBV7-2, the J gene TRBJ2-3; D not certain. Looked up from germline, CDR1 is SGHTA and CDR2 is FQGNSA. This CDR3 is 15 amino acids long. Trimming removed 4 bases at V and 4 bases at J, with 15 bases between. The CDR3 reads CASSSGRIVADTQYF. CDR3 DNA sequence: TGTGCCAGCAGCTCCGGCCGAATCGTGGCAGATACGCAGTATTTT. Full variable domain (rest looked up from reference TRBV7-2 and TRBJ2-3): GAGVSQSPSNKVTEKGKDVELRCDPISGHTALYWYRQSLGQGLEFLIYFQGNSAPDKSGLPSDRFSAERTGGSVSTLTIQRTQQEDSAVYLCASSSGRIVADTQYFGPGTRLTVL.

The DNA of the CDR3 is TGTGCCAGCAGCTTAAATAGGGCGGACACAGATACGCAGTATTTT. This encodes CASSLNRADTDTQYF. This sequence joins TRBV7-3 and TRBJ2-3; no definite D call. Germline V lookup: CDR1 SGHTA, CDR2 FQGTGA. This CDR3 contains 15 residues. V was trimmed by 1 base and J by 2 bases, leaving 10 bases between them.